This T cell receptor (beta chain) was sequenced in a study of spatial heterogeneity in lung cancer. Study-wide points: For expanded intratumoral alpha and beta TCRs, counts tracked tumor mutation counts.

Between the trimmed V and J ends, which lost 7 bases and 0 bases, there was a span of 13 bases. Germline V lookup: CDR1 SNHLY, CDR2 FYNNEI. The CDR3 covers 15 residues. This clonotype was counted at least ten times. The antigen is undetermined. One entry per CDR3 protein, called by TCRdb with MiXCR from the 5' RACE reads. The data hold 1,500 or so distinct CDR3 sequences, with roughly 4.8% observed a single time. As to time point: sample taken at primary tumor resection. Samples were donated by 72 untreated early-stage non-small cell lung cancer patients. Unsorted tumor, nontumor lung tissue or cryopreserved PBMC supplied the whole RNA.

The sequencing used lung tumor tissue, collected at surgery. The chain has TRBV2 and TRBJ1-5; tentatively, D is TRBD1 (5 bases). This clonotype was sampled from a male donor with early-stage non-small cell lung cancer. The CDR3 region has the DNA TGTGCCAGCACCGAGTCGGGGGGTAGCAATCAGCCCCAGCATTTT. Its protein is CASTESGGSNQPQHF.